This T cell receptor beta chain is from a study of graft-versus-host responses after intestinal transplantation. Study-wide context: Recipients uniformly received anti-thymocyte globulin induction, followed by tacrolimus and steroids for two to four years. Study-level findings and limits: Peak GvH clone levels in circulation were associated with early post-transplant HvG declines. Investigators detected GvH clones in recipient marrow, with some emerging earlier in ileum or blood.

The CDR3 has 13 amino acids. The germline V and J ends were trimmed by 5 bases and 11 bases, with 18 bases remaining between them. The germline gives CDR1 MNHEY, CDR2 SVGAGI. Profiling relied on immunoSEQ multiplex PCR, and the TCRdb table lists in-frame clones only, not all of them. Here the sample spans 80,000 to 100,000 clones, 75% to 90% being singletons. Regarding this clone: Antigen: not known.

This TCR was recovered from a human donor who received an intestinal transplant. Source: unstimulated CD4+ T cells sorted from spleen or lymph node cells, taken before intestinal transplant. This chain uses TRBV6-5 with TRBJ1-1; TRBD1 is a possible D gene (6 bases). The CDR3 sequence: CASSPTRGQGAFF. The CDR3, as DNA: TGTGCCAGCAGTCCCACCCGGGGACAAGGCGCTTTCTTT.